The text below deals with one T cell receptor beta chain. These data come from a study of shared T cell receptors in the human thymus. Produced via immunoSEQ multiplex PCR; TCRdb's table is partial and in-frame only. The sample consists of approximately 660,000 clones, roughly 90% of them appearing once. V lost 6 bases to trimming and J lost 1 base, with 6 bases between them. The V gene's germline CDR1 is DFQATT and CDR2 SNEGSKA (reference sequence). The CDR3 covers 11 residues. These data were also filed under a second study, of human thymus T cells. That source reports: Resections from corrective heart surgery supplied the thymus tissue. The related literature has documented a marked overlap of thymic repertoires among unrelated individuals.

Input material: thymocytes. The receptor's source is a boy in the first two years of life with a congenital heart defect. The chain recombines TRBV20-1 with TRBJ1-1; weak D call: TRBD1 (5 bases). CDR3 nucleotides: TGCAGTGCGGGGCGGAACACTGAAGCTTTCTTT. This encodes CSAGRNTEAFF.